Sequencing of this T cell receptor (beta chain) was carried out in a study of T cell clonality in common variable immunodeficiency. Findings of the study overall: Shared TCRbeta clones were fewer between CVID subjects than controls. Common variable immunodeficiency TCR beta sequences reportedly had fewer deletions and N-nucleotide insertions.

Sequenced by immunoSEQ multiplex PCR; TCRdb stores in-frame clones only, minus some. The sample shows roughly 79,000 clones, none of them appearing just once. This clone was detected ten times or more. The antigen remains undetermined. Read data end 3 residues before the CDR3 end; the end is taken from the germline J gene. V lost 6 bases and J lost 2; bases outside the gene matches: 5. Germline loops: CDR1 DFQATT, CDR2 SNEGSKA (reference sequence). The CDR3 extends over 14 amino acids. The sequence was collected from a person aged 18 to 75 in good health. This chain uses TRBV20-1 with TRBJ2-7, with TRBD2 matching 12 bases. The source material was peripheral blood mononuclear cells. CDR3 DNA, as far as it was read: TGCAGTGCCCCAACTAGCGGGGGGCCCTACGAG. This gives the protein CSAPTSGGPYE. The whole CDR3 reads CSAPTSGGPYEQYF.